A single sample is the source of the 20 T cell receptor beta chains below, sequenced in a study of T-cell memory formation after mild COVID-19. Using its own MiXCR run on the 5' RACE reads, TCRdb lists one record per CDR3 protein. Of around 200,000 distinct CDR3 sequences listed, around 9.5% are singletons. The sequencing sample was made of PBMCs or a T cell subset sorted from them (not recorded which). The receptors derive from a man younger than 30 who had mild COVID-19 (a few samples of this study predate the infection). Cell type and time point are not known.

The chain has TRBV7-8 and TRBJ1-1; D call uncertain. This CDR3 contains 12 residues. Trimming took off 4 bases at V and 8 bases at J, with 11 bases between the two ends. From germline, CDR1 is SGHVS and CDR2 FQNEAQ. The CDR3 protein is CASSSRWSEAFF. CDR3 DNA: TGTGCCAGCAGCTCCCGGTGGTCGGAAGCTTTCTTT. Looking up the rest from reference TRBV7-8 and TRBJ1-1 gives the full variable domain: GAGVSQSPRYKVAKRGQDVALRCDPISGHVSLFWYQQALGQGPEFLTYFQNEAQLDKSGLPSDRFFAERPEGSVSTLKIQRTQQEDSAVYLCASSSRWSEAFFGQGTRLTVV.

This clonotype was observed many times. V usage is TRBV29-1 and J usage is TRBJ2-3; possibly TRBD2 for D (6 bases). CDR1 SQVTM and CDR2 ANQGSEA come from the germline V gene. The CDR3 covers 14 residues. The V end was cut by 6 bases, the J end by 2 bases, with 15 bases between. CDR3: CSVARGMNTDTQYF. CDR3 sequence (DNA): TGCAGCGTCGCTCGGGGGATGAACACAGATACGCAGTATTTT.

The chain is built from TRBV2 and TRBJ2-7; 9 nucleotides match TRBD2. Germline CDR1 and CDR2: SNHLY and FYNNEI. The CDR3 loop spans 12 amino acids. V gave up 4 bases and J gave up 5 bases; unmatched junction bases: 0. Written as DNA, the CDR3 is TGTGCCAGCAGTGTAGCGGGGGACGAGCAGTACTTC. This codes for CASSVAGDEQYF.

V and J are TRBV2 and TRBJ2-2, with a possible D match to TRBD1 (6 bases). This CDR3 has 14 residues. Per the germline V gene, CDR1 is SNHLY and CDR2 is FYNNEI. V lost 11 bases, J lost 5 bases, and 18 bases lay in between. This CDR3 reads CAANRALRTGELFF. In DNA, the CDR3 is TGTGCCGCCAACAGGGCCTTGAGGACCGGGGAGCTGTTTTTT.

This clonotype occurred a few times. The V gene is TRBV20-1, the J gene TRBJ1-4; 7 bases align to TRBD1. CDR1 and CDR2 (germline): DFQATT, SNEGSKA (reference sequence). V dropped 4 bases and J dropped 4; count of bases not matched to a gene: 12. CDR3 length equals 16 residues. DNA for the CDR3: TGCAGTGCTACAGGCAGGGGGACGGGGGATAATGAAAAACTGTTTTTT. As protein: CSATGRGTGDNEKLFF.

The chain links TRBV20-1 to TRBJ1-1; tentative D call: TRBD1 (6 bases). The CDR3 extends over 15 amino acids. Looked up from germline, CDR1 is DFQATT and CDR2 is SNEGSKA (reference sequence). The CDR3: CSALRGGSVNTEAFF. CDR3 bases: TGCAGCGCGCTAAGGGGGGGGTCAGTGAACACTGAAGCTTTCTTT.

This clonotype was seen a few times. The chain carries TRBV5-6 and TRBJ2-2, with D unresolved. The ends were cut back, 1 base at V and 5 bases at J, with 6 bases in the middle. CDR3 length: 13 amino acids. Germline CDR1 is SGHDT and CDR2 is YYEEEE. The CDR3 protein is CASSLIVTGELFF. CDR3 nucleotides: TGTGCCAGCAGCTTGATAGTGACCGGGGAGCTGTTTTTT. Full variable domain (outside the CDR3, taken from reference TRBV5-6 and TRBJ2-2): DAGVTQSPTHLIKTRGQQVTLRCSPKSGHDTVSWYQQALGQGPQFIFQYYEEEERQRGNFPDRFSGHQFPNYSSELNVNALLLGDSALYLCASSLIVTGELFFGEGSRLTVL.

The sample holds a few counts of this clonotype. The V and J genes are TRBV20-1 and TRBJ1-1; maybe TRBD1 (5 bases). There are 14 residues in the CDR3. CDR1 and CDR2 (germline): DFQATT, SNEGSKA (reference sequence). The V and J ends lost 1 base and 4 bases respectively, with 13 bases between them. The CDR3 DNA reads TGCAGTGCTAGAGGAAGCAGGGCTGGCACTGAAGCTTTCTTT. Translating gives CSARGSRAGTEAFF.

This clonotype was picked up a small number of times. The chain uses TRBV20-1 and TRBJ1-1; 9 bases fit TRBD1. CDR1 and CDR2 from the germline V gene are DFQATT and SNEGSKA (reference sequence). The CDR3 length is 15 residues. V dropped 7 bases and J dropped 5; count of bases not matched to a gene: 14. In nucleotides, the CDR3 is TGCAGTGGGGCATTCGCGGGGACAGGGAGGACTGAAGCTTTCTTT. Translating gives CSGAFAGTGRTEAFF.

Comments on this clonotype: The junction departs from germline at one end; a sequencing error may be responsible. The rearrangement uses TRBV6-5 and TRBJ1-1; D call uncertain. The CDR3 is made up of 14 amino acids. The germline V gene has CDR1 MNHEY and CDR2 SVGAGI. CDR3 DNA: TGTGCCAGCACCCACCAGTCGACGGACCCAAAAAAACCCTTT. This encodes CASTHQSTDPKKPF.

In this sample, this clonotype turned up a few times. The V call is TRBV20-1, the J call TRBJ2-3; D remains unclear. V lost 5 bases, J lost 6 bases, and 9 bases lay in between. Germline assignment: CDR1 DFQATT and CDR2 SNEGSKA (reference sequence). There are 11 residues in the CDR3. The CDR3 nucleotides are TGCAGTGCTTCCAGTTGGGATACGCAGTATTTT. This codes for CSASSWDTQYF.

The chain links TRBV5-1 to TRBJ2-5, with a possible D match to TRBD1 (6 bases). Germline values: CDR1 SGHRS, CDR2 YFSETQ. The V and J ends lost 4 bases and 5 bases respectively, with 12 bases between them. The CDR3 has 13 residues. CDR3 in DNA: TGCGCCAGCAGCGGAATCACAGGGGAGACCCAGTACTTC. Its translation: CASSGITGETQYF.

A remark on this clonotype: A junction end diverges from the germline sequence, so it may reflect a read error. The J gene is TRBJ2-5, the V gene TRBV6-6; D possibly uses TRBD1 or TRBD2 (5 bases each). The CDR3 is made up of 15 amino acids. Germline CDR1 and CDR2: MNHNY and SVGAGI (reference sequence). The CDR3, as DNA: TGTGCCAGCAGTGACTCAGGGAGTTGGGGAGAGACCCAGTACTTC. It specifies CASSDSGSWGETQYF.

The sample holds a few counts of this clonotype. V usage is TRBV12-3 or TRBV12-4 and J usage is TRBJ1-5; D is undetermined. This CDR3 has 16 amino acids. V lost 4 bases and J 0 bases, leaving 13 bases between the germline ends. CDR3 DNA sequence: TGTGCCAGCAGTTCCGGACGGATGTATAGCAATCAGCCCCAGCATTTT. This translates into CASSSGRMYSNQPQHF.

This clonotype has at least ten counts. V usage is TRBV24-1 and J usage is TRBJ2-7, with a possible D match to TRBD1 (6 bases). Trimming left V 0 bases short and J 3 bases short, with 14 bases between. The germline gives CDR1 KGHDR, CDR2 SFDVKD. The CDR3 runs to 16 residues. CDR3: CATSDLRPQGYYEQYV. The CDR3 DNA follows: TGTGCCACCAGTGATTTGCGCCCACAGGGATACTACGAGCAGTACGTC.

V and J are TRBV6-5 and TRBJ1-3; D ambiguous. CDR3 length: 14 residues. Germline V gene data show CDR1 as MNHEY and CDR2 as SVGAGI. With 5 bases removed from V and 0 bases from J, the gap between germline ends came to 8 bases. CDR3 sequence (DNA): TGTGCCAGCAGTCGGGTTGACTCTGGAAACACCATATATTTT. It translates to CASSRVDSGNTIYF.

This clonotype showed up many times. The chain uses TRBV7-8 and TRBJ2-7, with TRBD2 as a possible D gene (6 bases). CDR1 SGHVS and CDR2 FQNEAQ come from the germline V gene. The ends were cut back, 1 base at V and 6 bases at J, with 10 bases in the middle. This CDR3 has 13 amino acids. CDR3 amino acids: CASSLVGGFEQYV. The CDR3 bases are TGTGCCAGCAGCTTAGTGGGGGGTTTCGAGCAGTACGTC.

This rearrangement joins TRBV12-3 or TRBV12-4 to TRBJ2-7; 9 nucleotides line up with TRBD2. Trimming removed 5 bases from V and 2 bases from J; junction bases left unmatched: 7. CDR3 length: 15 residues. The CDR3 here is CASSQLTSGPYEQYF. DNA of the CDR3: TGTGCCAGCAGTCAATTGACTAGCGGCCCCTACGAGCAGTACTTC.

The chain joins TRBV6-4 to TRBJ2-3, with a tentative D call TRBD2 (6 bases). CDR1 and CDR2 (germline): MRHNA, SNTAGT. The CDR3 runs to 15 residues. Trimming took off 0 bases at V and 1 base at J, with 8 bases between the two ends. CDR3 sequence: CASSDSWGGTDTQYF. CDR3 sequence (DNA): TGTGCCAGCAGTGACTCCTGGGGGGGCACAGATACGCAGTATTTT.

The rearrangement joins TRBV5-4 to TRBJ1-6; D perhaps matches TRBD1 (5 bases). There are 14 residues in the CDR3. The V gene lost 4 bases and the J gene lost 10 bases, with 15 bases spanning the gap. Germline V gene lookup returns CDR1 SGHNT and CDR2 YYREEE (reference sequence). Here the CDR3 DNA reads TGTGCCAGCAGCCCTATGCGGGGGAGCTCACCCCTCCACTTT. Translating it yields CASSPMRGSSPLHF.